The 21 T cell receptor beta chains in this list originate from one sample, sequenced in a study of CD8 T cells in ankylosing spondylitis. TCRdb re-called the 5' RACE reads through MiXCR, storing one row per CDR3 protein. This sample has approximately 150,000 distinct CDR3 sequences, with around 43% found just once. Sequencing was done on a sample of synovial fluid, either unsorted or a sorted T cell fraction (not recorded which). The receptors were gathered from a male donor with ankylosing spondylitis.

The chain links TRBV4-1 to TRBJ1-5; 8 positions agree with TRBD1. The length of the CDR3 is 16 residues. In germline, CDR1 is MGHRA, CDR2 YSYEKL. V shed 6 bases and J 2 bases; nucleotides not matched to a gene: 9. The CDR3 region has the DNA TGCGCCAGCAGGCTTACCCCGGGACAGGGCAATCAGCCCCAGCATTTT. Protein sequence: CASRLTPGQGNQPQHF.

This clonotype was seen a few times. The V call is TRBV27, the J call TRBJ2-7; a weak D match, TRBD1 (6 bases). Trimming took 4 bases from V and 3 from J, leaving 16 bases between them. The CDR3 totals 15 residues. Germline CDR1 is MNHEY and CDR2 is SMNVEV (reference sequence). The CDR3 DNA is TGTGCCAGCAGTTCCGTAGGGGACACTTACTACGAGCAGTACTTC. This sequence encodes CASSSVGDTYYEQYF.

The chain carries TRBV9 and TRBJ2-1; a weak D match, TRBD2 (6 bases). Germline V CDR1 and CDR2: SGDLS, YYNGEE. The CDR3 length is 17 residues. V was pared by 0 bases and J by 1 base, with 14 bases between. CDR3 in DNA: TGTGCCAGCAGCGTAGATCGGGTTGCGGGGTCCTACAATGAGCAGTTCTTC. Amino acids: CASSVDRVAGSYNEQFF.

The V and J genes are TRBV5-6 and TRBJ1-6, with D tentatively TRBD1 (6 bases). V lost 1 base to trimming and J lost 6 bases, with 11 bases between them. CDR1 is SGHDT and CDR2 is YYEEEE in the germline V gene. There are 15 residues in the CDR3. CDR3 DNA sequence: TGTGCCAGCAGCTTGTACCAGGGGAGTAATTCACCCCTCCACTTT. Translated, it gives CASSLYQGSNSPLHF.

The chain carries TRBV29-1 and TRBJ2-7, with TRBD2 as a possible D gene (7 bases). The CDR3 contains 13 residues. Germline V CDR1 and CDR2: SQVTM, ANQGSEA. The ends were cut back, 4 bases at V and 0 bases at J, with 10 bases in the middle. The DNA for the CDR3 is TGCAGCGTTGTCGGGGGGCTCTCCTACGAGCAGTACTTC. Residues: CSVVGGLSYEQYF.

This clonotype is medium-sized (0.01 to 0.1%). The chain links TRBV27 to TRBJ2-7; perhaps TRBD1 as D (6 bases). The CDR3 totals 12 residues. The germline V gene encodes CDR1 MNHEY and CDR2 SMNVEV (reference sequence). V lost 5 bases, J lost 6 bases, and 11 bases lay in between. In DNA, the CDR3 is TGTGCCAGCAGTATTGGGGGCGCCGAGCAGTACTTC. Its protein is CASSIGGAEQYF.

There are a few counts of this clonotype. The CDR3 region has the DNA TGTGCCAGCAGTTGGACAGGGAGGTATTCACCCCTCCACTTT. As protein: CASSWTGRYSPLHF. The chain recombines TRBV12-3 or TRBV12-4 with TRBJ1-6; TRBD1 matches at 8 bases. Unmatched junction bases numbered 4, after V lost 4 bases and J lost 8 bases. The CDR3 runs to 14 residues.

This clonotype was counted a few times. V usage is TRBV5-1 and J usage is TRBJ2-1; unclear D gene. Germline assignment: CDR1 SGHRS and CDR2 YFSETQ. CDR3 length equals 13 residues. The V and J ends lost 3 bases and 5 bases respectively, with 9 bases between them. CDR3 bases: TGCGCCAGCAGCTACTTAAACGACAATGAGCAGTTCTTC. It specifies CASSYLNDNEQFF.

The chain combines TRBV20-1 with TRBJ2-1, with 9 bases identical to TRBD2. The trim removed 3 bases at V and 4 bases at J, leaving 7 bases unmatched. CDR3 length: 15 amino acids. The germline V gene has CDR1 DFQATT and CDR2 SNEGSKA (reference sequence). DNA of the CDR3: TGCAGTGCTAGGTTAGCGGGAGAGCGTTACAATGAGCAGTTCTTC. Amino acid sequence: CSARLAGERYNEQFF.

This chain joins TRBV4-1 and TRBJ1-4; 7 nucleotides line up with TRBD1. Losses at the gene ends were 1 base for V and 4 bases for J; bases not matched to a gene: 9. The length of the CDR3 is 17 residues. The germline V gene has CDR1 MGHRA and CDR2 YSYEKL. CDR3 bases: TGCGCCAGCAGCCAAGGAATTTTGGGGACAGTTAATGAAAAACTGTTTTTT. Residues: CASSQGILGTVNEKLFF.

CDR3 nucleotides: TGCAGTGCTAGAGGCGGCTCCCCCCGGGAGCTGTTTTTT. Translated: CSARGGSPRELFF. The chain is built from TRBV20-1 and TRBJ2-2, with D uncertain. The V gene's germline CDR1 is DFQATT and CDR2 SNEGSKA (reference sequence). The CDR3 covers 13 residues. Trimming cost V 1 base and J 9 bases, with 12 bases left between them.

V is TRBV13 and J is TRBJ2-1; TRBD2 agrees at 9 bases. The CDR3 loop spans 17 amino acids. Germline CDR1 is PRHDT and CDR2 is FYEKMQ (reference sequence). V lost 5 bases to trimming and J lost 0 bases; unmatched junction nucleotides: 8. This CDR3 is CASSVGLAQSSYNEQFF. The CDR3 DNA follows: TGTGCCAGCAGCGTCGGACTAGCGCAGAGCTCCTACAATGAGCAGTTCTTC.

The CDR3 bases are TGTGCCAGCAGCTTAGGCTTCCAGGGGGCGAGCACTGAAGCTTTCTTT. It codes for CASSLGFQGASTEAFF. The chain carries TRBV7-9 and TRBJ1-1; 8 nucleotides agree with TRBD1. The length of the CDR3 is 16 residues. Germline V lookup: CDR1 SEHNR, CDR2 FQNEAQ (reference sequence). Trimming cost V 1 base and J 4 bases; bases outside gene matches: 8.

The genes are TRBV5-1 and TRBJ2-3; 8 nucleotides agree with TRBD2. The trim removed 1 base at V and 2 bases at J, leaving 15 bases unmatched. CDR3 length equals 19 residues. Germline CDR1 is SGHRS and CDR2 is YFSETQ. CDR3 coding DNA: TGCGCCAGCAGCTTGTCACCCCTCACCACTAGCGGAAACACAGATACGCAGTATTTT. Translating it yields CASSLSPLTTSGNTDTQYF. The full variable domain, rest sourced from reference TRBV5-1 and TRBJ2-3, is KAGVTQTPRYLIKTRGQQVTLSCSPISGHRSVSWYQQTPGQGLQFLFEYFSETQRNKGNFPGRFSGRQFSNSRSEMNVSTLELGDSALYLCASSLSPLTTSGNTDTQYFGPGTRLTVL.

This chain's CDR3 is CASSRDPGQHTEAFF. In DNA form, the CDR3 reads TGTGCCAGCAGTAGAGATCCGGGACAGCACACTGAAGCTTTCTTT. The chain employs TRBV6-1 and TRBJ1-1; TRBD1 matches 7 bases. V lost 5 bases to trimming and J lost 3 bases; unmatched junction nucleotides: 9. CDR3 size: 15 residues. CDR1 and CDR2 from the germline V gene are MNHNS and SASEGT.

CDR3 in amino acids: CAISEPWYGWITTIGYNEQFF. The CDR3 DNA sequence: TGTGCCATCAGTGAGCCGTGGTACGGGTGGATCACTACAATAGGCTACAATGAGCAGTTCTTC. The chain joins TRBV10-3 to TRBJ2-1; D uncertain. The length of the CDR3 is 21 residues. In germline, CDR1 is ENHRY, CDR2 SYGVKD. V was cut by 2 bases and J by 3 bases, with 29 bases left in between.

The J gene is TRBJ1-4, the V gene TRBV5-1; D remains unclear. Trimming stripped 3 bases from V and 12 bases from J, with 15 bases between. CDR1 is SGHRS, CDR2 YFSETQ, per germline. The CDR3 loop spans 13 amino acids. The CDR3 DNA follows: TGCGCCAGCAGCTACTTCGGTGGCGAGGAACTGTTTTTT. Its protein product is CASSYFGGEELFF.

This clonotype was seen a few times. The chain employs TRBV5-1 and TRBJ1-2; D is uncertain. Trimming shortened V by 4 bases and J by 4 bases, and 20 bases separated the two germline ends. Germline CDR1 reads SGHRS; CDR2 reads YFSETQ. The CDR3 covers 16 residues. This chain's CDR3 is CASSPKPAIHRYGYTF. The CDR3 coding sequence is TGCGCCAGCAGCCCGAAACCAGCCATTCATCGCTATGGCTACACCTTC.

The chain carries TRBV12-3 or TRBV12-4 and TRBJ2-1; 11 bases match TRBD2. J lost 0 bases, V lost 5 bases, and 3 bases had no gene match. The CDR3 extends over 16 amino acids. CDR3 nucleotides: TGTGCCAGCAGTCCTAGCGGGGGGCCCTCCTACAATGAGCAGTTCTTC. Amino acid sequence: CASSPSGGPSYNEQFF.

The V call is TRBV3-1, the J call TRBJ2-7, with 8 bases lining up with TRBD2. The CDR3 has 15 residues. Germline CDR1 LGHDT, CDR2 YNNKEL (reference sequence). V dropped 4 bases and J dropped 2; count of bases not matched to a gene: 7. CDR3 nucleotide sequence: TGTGCCAGCAGCCGCGACGGCGGGAGGCCCTACGAGCAGTACTTC. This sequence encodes CASSRDGGRPYEQYF.

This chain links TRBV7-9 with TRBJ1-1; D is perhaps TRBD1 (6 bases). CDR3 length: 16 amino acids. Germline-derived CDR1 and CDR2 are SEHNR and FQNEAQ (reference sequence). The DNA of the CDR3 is TGTGTCACAGGGTACAACGAAGGGCGAATGAACACTGAAGCTTTCTTT. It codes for CVTGYNEGRMNTEAFF.